Following are 11 T cell receptor beta chains from one sample sequenced in a study of cytotoxic CD8 clonotypes in ibrutinib-treated CLL. TCRdb keeps only in-frame clones here, not all; method: immunoSEQ multiplex PCR. The sample yields roughly 150,000 clones, roughly 86% seen once. The sample in question was PBMCs, obtained after 12 months of ibrutinib treatment. Receptors originate from a human donor with chronic lymphocytic leukemia.

The sample holds many counts of this clone. The V call is TRBV19, the J call TRBJ1-1; 7 nucleotides match TRBD1. The V segment lost 2 bases and the J segment 5 bases; nucleotides outside the gene matches: 5. The CDR3 extends over 14 amino acids. Per germline, CDR1 LNHDA and CDR2 SQIVND (reference sequence). CDR3 nucleotides: TGTGCCAGTAGTATACGACAGGGCGGGACTGAAGCTTTCTTT. Translated: CASSIRQGGTEAFF.

The CDR3 spells CASRPRVRETQYF. The CDR3 bases are TGTGCCAGCAGACCCAGGGTCCGGGAGACCCAGTACTTC. The chain couples TRBV6-1 to TRBJ2-5; D perhaps matches TRBD1 (5 bases). CDR3 size: 13 residues. The V and J ends lost 6 bases and 5 bases respectively, with 13 bases between them. Germline CDR1 is MNHNS and CDR2 is SASEGT.

A few counts support this clone. This chain's CDR3 is CASSRHNSPLHF. The CDR3 coding sequence is TGTGCCAGCTCCCGACATAATTCACCCCTCCACTTT. The V gene is TRBV25-1, the J gene TRBJ1-6, with D unresolved. The CDR3 is made up of 12 amino acids. The V end lost 8 bases, the J end lost 5 bases, and 7 bases lay between the germline ends. Per germline, CDR1 MGHDK and CDR2 SYGVNS.

This chain links TRBV7-5 with TRBJ1-1; TRBD1 is the table's D call and was not checked against the DNA. TRBV7-5 is reported as a pseudogene. The CDR3 loop spans 18 amino acids. The chain's CDR3 is CARSLFRDRVQKNTEAFF. Written as DNA, the CDR3 is TGTGCCAGATCCCTTTTCCGGGACAGGGTACAGAAAAACACTGAAGCTTTCTTT.

This clone has a single count. J is TRBJ2-3 and V is TRBV5-1; 10 positions match TRBD2. V was clipped by 5 bases and J by 1 base; unmatched bases: 4. The CDR3 runs 15 residues. The germline gives CDR1 SGHRS, CDR2 YFSETQ. CDR3: CASRTGTSGTDTQYF. In DNA form, the CDR3 reads TGCGCCAGCAGGACCGGGACTAGCGGCACAGATACGCAGTATTTT.

The chain employs TRBV29-1 and TRBJ2-3; 7 nucleotides agree with TRBD2. V lost 2 bases to trimming and J lost 1 base; unmatched junction nucleotides: 0. This CDR3 has 13 residues. CDR1 and CDR2 (germline): SQVTM, ANQGSEA. The CDR3 loop is CSVERGGTDTQYF. The CDR3 coding sequence is TGCAGCGTTGAACGGGGGGGCACAGATACGCAGTATTTT.

This chain connects TRBV5-1 to TRBJ2-1; 8 bases agree with TRBD1. V gave up 5 bases and J gave up 5 bases; unmatched junction bases: 6. CDR3 length equals 14 residues. Per germline, CDR1 SGHRS and CDR2 YFSETQ. The CDR3 sequence: CASRLGQANNEQFF. CDR3 DNA sequence: TGCGCCAGCAGACTGGGACAGGCCAACAATGAGCAGTTCTTC.

This clone was detected only a few times. The rearrangement uses TRBV27 and TRBJ2-3; perhaps TRBD1 as D (5 bases). In germline, CDR1 is MNHEY, CDR2 SMNVEV (reference sequence). There are 18 residues in the CDR3. Trimming took 7 bases from V and 3 from J, leaving 26 bases between them. The CDR3 nucleotides are TGTGCCAGCACCCGACGCCCCCCCGCTGACAGTAAGACAGATACGCAGTATTTT. The encoded protein is CASTRRPPADSKTDTQYF.

The chain joins TRBV4-2 to TRBJ2-1, with no clear D. Trimming left V 0 bases short and J 3 bases short, with 6 bases between. Germline CDR1 reads LGHNA; CDR2 reads YNFKEQ. The CDR3 has 14 amino acids. The CDR3 bases are TGTGCCAGCAGCCAAGAGACCAGCTACAATGAGCAGTTCTTC. Translated, it gives CASSQETSYNEQFF.

V and J are TRBV4-2 and TRBJ2-1, with 11 bases fitting TRBD2. V trimming: 1 base; J trimming: 6 bases; junction bases outside the gene matches: 5. The CDR3 sequence is 16 residues long. Germline V gene lookup returns CDR1 LGHNA and CDR2 YNFKEQ. The CDR3 loop reads CASSQVVAGGGNEQFF. CDR3 DNA: TGTGCCAGCAGCCAAGTGGTAGCGGGGGGGGGCAATGAGCAGTTCTTC.

The count of this clone is one. The rearrangement uses TRBV27 and TRBJ1-4; D perhaps matches TRBD1 (5 bases). Trimming shortened V by 4 bases and J by 12 bases, and 15 bases separated the two germline ends. The germline CDR1 and CDR2 sequences are MNHEY and SMNVEV (reference sequence). The length of the CDR3 is 13 residues. In DNA, the CDR3 is TGTGCCAGCAGTTACACGCAGGGATTCGAACTGTTTTTT. Its protein product is CASSYTQGFELFF.